This is a list of T cell receptor beta chains from one sample in a study of T cell responses to AZD1222 COVID-19 vaccine. Produced via immunoSEQ multiplex PCR; TCRdb's table is partial and in-frame only. The sample carries 130,000 or so clones, 80% to 90% recorded once. The sample in question was peripheral blood, obtained on day 0 of AZD1222 vaccination. The receptor source for this set is an adult in good health. Each CDR3 is given with its conserved first and last residue.

>TRBJ1-1|TRBV14
CASSPRGALNTEAFF
>TRBJ2-3|TRBV7-7
CASSLGLDDTQYF
>TRBJ1-1|TRBV2
CASSDLGQGNTEAFF
>TRBJ1-5|TRBV19
CASSAQFGIQPQHF
>TRBJ1-5|TRBV27
CASSLASLDNQPQHF
>TRBJ2-5|TRBV7-9
CASGGNQETQYF
>TRBJ1-3|TRBV12-5
CASGFGRALSGNTIYF
>TRBJ1-1|TRBV11-2
CASSPSGGISTEAFF
>TRBJ2-4|TRBV4-1
CASSQSHGADIQYF
>TRBJ2-5|TRBV5-1
CASSYGTGRETQYF
>TRBJ1-2|TRBV18
CASSPTGEYGYTF
>TRBJ2-7|TRBV9
CASSVAGTSGVEQYF
>TRBJ1-2|TRBV30
CAWSPQNLLIFRDTHYYGYTF
>TRBJ1-5|TRBV4-1
CASSQEESGGAKNQPQHF
>TRBJ1-5|TRBV28
CASSFAVSNQPQHF
>TRBJ1-1|TRBV4-3
CASSQSTETYTEAFF
>TRBJ2-7|TRBV6-2/TRBV6-3
CASSPRGGQSKWSYEQYF
>TRBJ2-5|TRBV7-2
CASSPTGYPQETQYF
>TRBJ1-5|TRBV2
CASSDRGVVQPQHF
>TRBJ2-1|TRBV7-9
CASSLDSFNEQFF
>TRBJ2-3|TRBV27
CAPRTSGRGLSTDTQYF
>TRBJ2-5|TRBV7-9
CASSLKRAAQETQYF
>TRBJ2-3|TRBV5-8
CASSQGSGGHSTDTQYF
>TRBJ2-7|TRBV28
CASSPDRSYEQYF
>TRBJ1-5|TRBV28
CASRFQMDQPQHF
>TRBJ2-7|TRBV7-2
CASSLGQVDNEQYF
>TRBJ2-7|TRBV28
CASSFGRGTPTYEQYF
>TRBJ2-1|TRBV11-3
CASSLDGQGLYNEQFF
>TRBJ1-1|TRBV5-1
CASRIFPQGNTEAFF
>TRBJ2-5|TRBV19
CASSVTGALETQYF
>TRBJ2-7|TRBV2
CASSEGRDVLYEQYF
>TRBJ1-6|TRBV28
CASSQPGPGSAPLHF
>TRBJ1-2|TRBV27
CASSPGTGIYGYTF
>TRBJ1-6|TRBV2
CASFQTNNSPLHF
>TRBJ1-4|TRBV6-1
CASSESRALVKLFF
>TRBJ1-4|TRBV4-2
CASSQGTAANEKLFF
>TRBJ1-3|TRBV19
CASSLLSWGTDGNTIYF